This entry features one T cell receptor beta chain sequence. Its antigen is still unknown. No clone much larger than this one lies a single base away; base qualities are absent. The data were taken from a study of control samples from healthy donors and cancer patients (dated by TCRdb to about 2020). Libraries came from the immunoSEQ multiplex PCR assay. As stored in TCRdb, this immuneACCESS dataset retains in-frame rearrangements with V and J assigned. A fraction of the clones does not appear; measured against another copy, unresolved V genes explain less than half of the discrepancy, and the remainder lacks a known reason. The sample table shows about 110,000 clones, and approximately 90% are seen once. The ten largest clonotypes hold 17% of the sample. Trimming costs V 5 bases and J 8 bases, and their ends lie 15 bases apart. The germline V gene (reference sequence) sets CDR1 to SEHNR and CDR2 to FQNEAQ. The cysteine opens and the phenylalanine closes a CDR3 of 13 amino acids. The entry retains the CDR3 DNA only, 39 bases that are in frame from base 1.

The specimen sequenced was blood. Rearrangement joined TRBV7-9 to TRBJ1-2; TRBD1 is perhaps the D gene, given 6 matching bases. This TCR came from a woman in her forties or fifties in good health. CDR3 protein: CASSPGTGRGYTF. The DNA is TGTGCCAGCAGCCCAGGAACAGGGAGAGGCTACACCTTC.